This entry is about one T cell receptor beta chain. Its cognate antigen is unknown. The data were taken from a study of cytomegalovirus exposure and HLA in healthy donors. Overall study context: Early released data had approximately 86 million unique TCRs, all coming from HLA-typed donors. Findings and caveats of the study: Rare TCR sequences predominated, though certain public TCRs were found in many donors.

With 60 Vbeta and 13 Jbeta primers, the PCR was carried out. The repertoire was sequenced with immunoSEQ multiplex PCR; TCRdb's copy has only in-frame clones and lacks some. The data contain over 70,000 clones, over 75% of them singletons. Germline loops: CDR1 MNHNS, CDR2 SASEGT. CDR3 length: 16 amino acids. V was pared by 4 bases and J by 0 bases, with 6 bases of the junction left unmatched. The receptor was isolated from a man younger than 35 in good health and CMV-seronegative. The sequencing sample was made of PBMCs. The chain recombines TRBV6-1 with TRBJ1-2; 9 nucleotides align to TRBD1. The DNA for the CDR3 is TGTGCCAGCAGTGGTGGGACAGGGAGAACTAACTATGGCTACACCTTC. Amino acids: CASSGGTGRTNYGYTF.